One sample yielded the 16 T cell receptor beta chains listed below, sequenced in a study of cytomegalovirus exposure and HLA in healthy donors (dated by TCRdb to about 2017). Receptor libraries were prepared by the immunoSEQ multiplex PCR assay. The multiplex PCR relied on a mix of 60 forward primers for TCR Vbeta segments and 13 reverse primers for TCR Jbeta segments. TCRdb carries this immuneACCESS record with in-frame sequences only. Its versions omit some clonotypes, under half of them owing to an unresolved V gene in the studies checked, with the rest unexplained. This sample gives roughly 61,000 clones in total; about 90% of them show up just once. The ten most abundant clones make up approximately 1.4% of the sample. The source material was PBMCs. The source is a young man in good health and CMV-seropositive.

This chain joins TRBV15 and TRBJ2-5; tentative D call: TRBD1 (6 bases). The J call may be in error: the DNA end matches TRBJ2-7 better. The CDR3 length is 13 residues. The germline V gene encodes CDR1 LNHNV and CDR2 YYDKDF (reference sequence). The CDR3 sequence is CATSRDSSYEQYF. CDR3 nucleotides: TGTGCCACCAGCAGGGACAGCTCCTACGAGCAGTACTTC.

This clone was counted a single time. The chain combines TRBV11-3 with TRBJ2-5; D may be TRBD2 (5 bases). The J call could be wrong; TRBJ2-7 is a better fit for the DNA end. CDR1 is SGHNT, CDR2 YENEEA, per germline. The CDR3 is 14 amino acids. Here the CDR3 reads CASSLAGSSYEQYF. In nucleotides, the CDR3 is TGTGCCAGCAGCTTAGCGGGAAGCTCCTACGAGCAGTACTTC.

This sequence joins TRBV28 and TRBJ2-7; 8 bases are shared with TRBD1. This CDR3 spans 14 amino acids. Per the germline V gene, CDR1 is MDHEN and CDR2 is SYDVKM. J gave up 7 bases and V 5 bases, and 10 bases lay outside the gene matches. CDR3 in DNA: TGTGCCAGCAGTACGCGGACAGGGAGGAGAGAGCAGTACTTC. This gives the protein CASSTRTGRREQYF. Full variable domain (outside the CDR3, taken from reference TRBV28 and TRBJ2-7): DVKVTQSSRYLVKRTGEKVFLECVQDMDHENMFWYRQDPGLGLRLIYFSYDVKMKEKGDIPEGYSVSREKKERFSLILESASTNQTSMYLCASSTRTGRREQYFGPGTRLTVT.

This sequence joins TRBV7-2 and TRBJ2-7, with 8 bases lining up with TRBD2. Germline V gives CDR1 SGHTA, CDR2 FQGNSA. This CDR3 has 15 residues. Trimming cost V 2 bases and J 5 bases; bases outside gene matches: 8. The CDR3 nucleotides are TGTGCCAGCAGCTTATTACGCGGGAGGAGACACGAGCAGTACTTC. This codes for CASSLLRGRRHEQYF.

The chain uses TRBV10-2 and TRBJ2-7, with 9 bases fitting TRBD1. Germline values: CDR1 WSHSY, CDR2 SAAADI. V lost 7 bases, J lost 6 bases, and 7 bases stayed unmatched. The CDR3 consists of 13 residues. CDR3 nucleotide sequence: TGCGCCAGCATGCGGGACAGGGCCCGCGAGCAGTACTTC. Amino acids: CASMRDRAREQYF.

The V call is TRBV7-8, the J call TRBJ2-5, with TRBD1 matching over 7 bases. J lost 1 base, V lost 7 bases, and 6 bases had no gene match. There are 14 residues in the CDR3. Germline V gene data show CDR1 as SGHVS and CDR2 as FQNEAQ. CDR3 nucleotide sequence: TGTGCCAGCAATTCACAGGGGTTCCAAGAGACCCAGTACTTC. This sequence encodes CASNSQGFQETQYF.

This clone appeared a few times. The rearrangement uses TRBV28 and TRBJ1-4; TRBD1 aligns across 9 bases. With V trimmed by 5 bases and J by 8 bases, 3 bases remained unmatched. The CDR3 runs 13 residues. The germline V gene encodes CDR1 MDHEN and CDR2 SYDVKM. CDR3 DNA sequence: TGTGCCAGCAGTGGGGACAGGGACGAAAAACTGTTTTTT. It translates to CASSGDRDEKLFF.

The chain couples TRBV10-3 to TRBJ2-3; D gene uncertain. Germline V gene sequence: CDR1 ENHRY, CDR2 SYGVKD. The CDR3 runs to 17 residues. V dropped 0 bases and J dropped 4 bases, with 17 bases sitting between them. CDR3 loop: CAISESKQIRRSDTQYF. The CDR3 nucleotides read TGTGCCATCAGTGAGTCGAAACAGATCAGAAGGTCAGATACGCAGTATTTT.

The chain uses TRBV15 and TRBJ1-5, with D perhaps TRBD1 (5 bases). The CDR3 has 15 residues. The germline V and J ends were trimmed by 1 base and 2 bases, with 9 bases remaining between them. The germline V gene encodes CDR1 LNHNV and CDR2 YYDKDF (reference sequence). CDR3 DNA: TGTGCCACCAGCAGAGCCAGGGTTGGCAATCAGCCCCAGCATTTT. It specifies CATSRARVGNQPQHF.

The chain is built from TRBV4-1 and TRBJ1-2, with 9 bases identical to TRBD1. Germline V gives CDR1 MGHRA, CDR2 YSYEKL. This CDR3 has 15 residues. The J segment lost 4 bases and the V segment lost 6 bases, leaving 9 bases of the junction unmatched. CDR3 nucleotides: TGCGCCAGCAGTAATACCCGGACAGGGGTCTATGGCTACACCTTC. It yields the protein CASSNTRTGVYGYTF.

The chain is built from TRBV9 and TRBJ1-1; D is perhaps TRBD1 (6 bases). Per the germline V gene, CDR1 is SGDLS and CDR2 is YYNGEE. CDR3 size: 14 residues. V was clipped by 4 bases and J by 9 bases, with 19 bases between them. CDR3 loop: CASSSRGGPTQAFF. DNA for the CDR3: TGTGCCAGCAGCTCCCGGGGGGGGCCTACTCAAGCTTTCTTT. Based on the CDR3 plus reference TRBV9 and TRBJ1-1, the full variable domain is DSGVTQTPKHLITATGQRVTLRCSPRSGDLSVYWYQQSLDQGLQFLIQYYNGEERAKGNILERFSAQQFPDLHSELNLSSLELGDSALYFCASSSRGGPTQAFFGQGTRLTVV.

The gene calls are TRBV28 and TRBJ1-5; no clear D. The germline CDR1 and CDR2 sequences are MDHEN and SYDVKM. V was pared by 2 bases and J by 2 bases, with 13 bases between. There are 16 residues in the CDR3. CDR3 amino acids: CASSLGGGSGNQPQHF. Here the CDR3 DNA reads TGTGCCAGCAGTTTAGGCGGCGGCAGCGGCAATCAGCCCCAGCATTTT.

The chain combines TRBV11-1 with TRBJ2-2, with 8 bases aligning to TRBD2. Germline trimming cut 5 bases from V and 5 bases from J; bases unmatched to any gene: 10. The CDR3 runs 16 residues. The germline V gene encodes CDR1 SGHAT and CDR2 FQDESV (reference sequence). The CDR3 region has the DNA TGTGCCAGCAGCAACCGGGGGGGGGCAAGTACCGGGGAGCTGTTTTTT. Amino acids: CASSNRGGASTGELFF.

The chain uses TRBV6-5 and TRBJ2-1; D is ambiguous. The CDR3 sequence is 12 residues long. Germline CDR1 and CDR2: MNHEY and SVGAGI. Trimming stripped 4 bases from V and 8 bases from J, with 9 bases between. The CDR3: CASSSPLYEQFF. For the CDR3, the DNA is TGTGCCAGCAGTTCTCCTCTCTATGAGCAGTTCTTC.

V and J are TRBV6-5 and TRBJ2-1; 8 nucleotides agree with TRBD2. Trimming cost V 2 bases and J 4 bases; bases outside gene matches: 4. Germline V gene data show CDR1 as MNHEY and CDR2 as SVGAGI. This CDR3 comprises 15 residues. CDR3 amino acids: CASSYELAVYNEQFF. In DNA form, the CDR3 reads TGTGCCAGCAGTTACGAACTAGCGGTATACAATGAGCAGTTCTTC.

As DNA, the CDR3 is TGCAGCGTTCCAACTAGCGGGAGTTTTTCAGATACGCAGTATTTT. Amino acids: CSVPTSGSFSDTQYF. The rearrangement uses TRBV29-1 and TRBJ2-3, with 11 bases matching TRBD2. Germline lookup yields CDR1 SQVTM and CDR2 ANQGSEA. This CDR3 spans 15 amino acids. The trim removed 5 bases at V and 4 bases at J, leaving 8 bases unmatched.